One T cell receptor (beta chain) is described in this entry. Its antigen is not known. The CDR3 has 13 residues. V lost 0 bases to trimming and J lost 0 bases, with 2 bases between them. Germline CDR1 is SGHDN and CDR2 is FVKESK. The data are from a study of STAT5B mutations in CD4+ large granular lymphocyte leukemia. The assay was immunoSEQ multiplex PCR, and TCRdb's table has in-frame clones only and misses some. Among 32,000 or so clones listed, around 80% were seen once. Study outcomes and limitations: Without HLA matching, higher CD4+ than CD8+ T-LGLL clonality could reflect small sample size. No patients shared main leukemic clonotypes, though 20% to 25% appeared at low frequency elsewhere. Patient CD4-sorted repertoires looked more clonal than healthy CD4+ repertoires, even without putative leukemic clones. Top patient clones used TRBV06 genes more often: 8/27 versus 2/35 in controls.

The V call is TRBV14, the J call TRBJ1-1; D gene unclear. This receptor was taken from a human donor in good health. The material sequenced was CD4+ T cells from blood buffy coats. In nucleotides, the CDR3 is TGTGCCAGCAGCCAAGAATTGAACACTGAAGCTTTCTTT. Amino acids: CASSQELNTEAFF.